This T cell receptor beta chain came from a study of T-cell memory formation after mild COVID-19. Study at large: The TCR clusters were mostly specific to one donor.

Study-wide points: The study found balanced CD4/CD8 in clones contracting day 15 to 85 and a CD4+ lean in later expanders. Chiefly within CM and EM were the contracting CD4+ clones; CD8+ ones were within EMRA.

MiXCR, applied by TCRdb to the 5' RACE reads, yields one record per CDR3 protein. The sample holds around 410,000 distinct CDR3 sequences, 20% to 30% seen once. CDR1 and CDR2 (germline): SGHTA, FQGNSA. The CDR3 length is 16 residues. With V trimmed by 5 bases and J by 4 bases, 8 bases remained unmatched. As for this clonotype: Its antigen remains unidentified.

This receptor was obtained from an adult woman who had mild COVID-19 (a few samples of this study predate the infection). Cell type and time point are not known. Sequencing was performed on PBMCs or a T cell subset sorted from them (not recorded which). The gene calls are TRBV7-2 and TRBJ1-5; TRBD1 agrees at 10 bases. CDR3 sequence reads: CASSPRQGAVNQPQHF. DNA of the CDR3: TGTGCCAGCAGCCCCCGACAGGGGGCCGTGAATCAGCCCCAGCATTTT.